The 26 T cell receptor beta chains reported below all come from one sample, sequenced in a study of CD4+ T cells in melanoma. Assay: immunoSEQ multiplex PCR; the TCRdb copy retains only in-frame clones and omits some. There are around 13,000 clones in the sample; about 71% occur only once, and about 18% lies in the top ten. Sequenced input: cells from a culture (not recorded whether cultured in vitro). These receptors were obtained from a human donor with melanoma.

The V call is TRBV6-6, the J call TRBJ1-4, with a possible D match to TRBD1 (5 bases). The CDR3 sequence is 15 residues long. The V gene lost 0 bases and the J gene lost 2 bases, with 7 bases spanning the gap. Germline V gene sequence: CDR1 MNHNY, CDR2 SVGAGI (reference sequence). The CDR3 nucleotides read TGTGCCAGCAGTTACTCCCGGGGCACTAATGAAAAACTGTTTTTT. Protein: CASSYSRGTNEKLFF.

CDR3 bases: TGTGCTAGTGGTTTGGTACTGGGACAAAAAAATTCACCCCTCCACTTT. Protein: CASGLVLGQKNSPLHF. The V call is TRBV12-5, the J call TRBJ1-6, with D perhaps TRBD1 (6 bases). Germline V gene data show CDR1 as LGHNT and CDR2 as FRNRAP. With 0 bases removed from V and 7 bases from J, the gap between germline ends came to 13 bases. This CDR3 spans 16 amino acids.

CDR3 bases: TGTGCCAGCAGTCCTCAACAGGGGCAGTATGGCTACACCTTC. Translating it yields CASSPQQGQYGYTF. The chain links TRBV2 to TRBJ1-2; 7 bases are a match to TRBD1. CDR1 is SNHLY, CDR2 FYNNEI, per germline. The CDR3 runs to 14 residues. V was clipped by 5 bases and J by 5 bases; unmatched bases: 8.

The chain carries TRBV20-1 and TRBJ1-1, with D perhaps TRBD1 (5 bases). CDR3 length: 11 amino acids. Germline CDR1 is DFQATT and CDR2 is SNEGSKA (reference sequence). Trimming pared 3 bases from V and 5 bases from J, leaving 7 bases between. CDR3 sequence: CSASRVTEAFF. In nucleotides, the CDR3 is TGCAGTGCTAGCAGGGTAACTGAAGCTTTCTTT.

The chain employs TRBV2 and TRBJ1-6, with TRBD1 identical over 11 bases. Germline V lookup: CDR1 SNHLY, CDR2 FYNNEI. V shed 2 bases and J 14 bases; nucleotides not matched to a gene: 8. This CDR3 has 15 amino acids. In nucleotides, the CDR3 is TGTGCCAGCAGTGAATGGACAGGGGGCCTCGGGGCCCTCCACTTT. It encodes CASSEWTGGLGALHF.

V is TRBV27 and J is TRBJ1-2; D perhaps matches TRBD1 (5 bases). The germline V gene has CDR1 MNHEY and CDR2 SMNVEV (reference sequence). This CDR3 region has 15 residues. V gave up 2 bases and J gave up 4 bases, with 14 bases separating them. The CDR3 here is CASSLNWRGGYGYTF. The DNA for the CDR3 is TGTGCCAGCAGTTTAAACTGGCGGGGGGGCTATGGCTACACCTTC.

The gene calls are TRBV28 and TRBJ1-4, with a possible D match to TRBD1 (6 bases). Deletions cut 5 bases from V and 0 bases from J, with 10 bases between. The CDR3 spans 15 residues. CDR1 is MDHEN and CDR2 is SYDVKM in the germline V gene. The CDR3 DNA is TGTGCCAGCAGTGGTTCAGGGGCAACTAATGAAAAACTGTTTTTT. Protein: CASSGSGATNEKLFF.

The gene calls are TRBV5-4 and TRBJ2-4; either TRBD1 or TRBD2 may fit D (6 bases each). Germline V gives CDR1 SGHNT, CDR2 YYREEE (reference sequence). V was trimmed by 4 bases and J by 1 base, leaving 12 bases between them. CDR3 length: 15 amino acids. CDR3 protein: CASSPGGPAKNIQYF. The DNA of the CDR3 is TGTGCCAGCAGCCCTGGGGGGCCGGCCAAAAACATTCAGTACTTC.

The CDR3 is CASNLAGKNTQYF. CDR3 DNA: TGTGCCAGCAATCTAGCGGGGAAGAATACGCAGTATTTT. The chain carries TRBV6-1 and TRBJ2-3, with 9 nucleotides matching TRBD2. CDR3 length: 13 amino acids. Germline V gene data show CDR1 as MNHNS and CDR2 as SASEGT. V shed 7 bases, J shed 7 bases, and the junction held 6 bases outside the gene matches.

V gene TRBV4-3 combines with J gene TRBJ1-1, with D maybe TRBD1 (5 bases). Trimming removed 5 bases at V and 5 bases at J, with 15 bases between. In germline, CDR1 is LGHNA, CDR2 YSLEER. The CDR3 loop spans 14 amino acids. DNA for the CDR3: TGCGCCAGCAGCTCCGAGGGGATGGGGACTGAAGCTTTCTTT. It codes for CASSSEGMGTEAFF.

The J gene is TRBJ2-2, the V gene TRBV5-4; 15 bases match TRBD2. J gave up 7 bases and V 4 bases, and 5 bases lay outside the gene matches. This CDR3 has 16 residues. Germline V gene data show CDR1 as SGHNT and CDR2 as YYREEE (reference sequence). Here the CDR3 reads CASSRTSGGAHGELFF. The CDR3 DNA reads as TGTGCCAGCAGCCGGACTAGCGGGGGGGCTCACGGGGAGCTGTTTTTT.

The chain links TRBV5-8 to TRBJ1-2; 10 bases line up with TRBD1. V shed 5 bases and J 8 bases; nucleotides not matched to a gene: 3. CDR3 length: 12 amino acids. Germline V gene data show CDR1 as SGHTS and CDR2 as YDEGEE. CDR3 amino acids: CASRDRGRGYTF. As DNA, the CDR3 is TGTGCCAGCAGAGACAGGGGGCGAGGCTACACCTTC.

On this clone itself: A junction end diverges from the germline sequence, so it may reflect a read error. The rearrangement links TRBV6-1 to TRBJ1-2, with 7 bases fitting TRBD1. Germline-derived CDR1 and CDR2 are MNHNS and SASEGT. This CDR3 is 18 amino acids long. The chain's CDR3 is CAISEVRLGRDSYYGYTF. CDR3 in DNA: TGTGCCATCAGTGAGGTGAGGTTAGGGCGGGACAGTTACTATGGCTACACCTTC.

The V call is TRBV6-1, the J call TRBJ2-5, with D perhaps TRBD1 (5 bases). The CDR3 contains 14 residues. V lost 11 bases and J lost 2, with 18 bases in between. Germline-derived CDR1 and CDR2 are MNHNS and SASEGT. The CDR3: CALTAGIKQETQYF. The DNA of the CDR3 is TGTGCCCTTACGGCAGGGATTAAACAAGAGACCCAGTACTTC.

The chain has TRBV2 and TRBJ1-6; 9 bases map to TRBD1. J lost 4 bases, V lost 6 bases, and 1 base had no gene match. Germline loops: CDR1 SNHLY, CDR2 FYNNEI. This CDR3 is built from 14 residues. The CDR3 coding sequence is TGTGCCAGCAGCGGGACAGGGTATAATTCACCCCTCCACTTT. Translated, it gives CASSGTGYNSPLHF. Drawing the rest from reference TRBV2 and TRBJ1-6, the complete variable domain is EPEVTQTPSHQVTQMGQEVILRCVPISNHLYFYWYRQILGQKVEFLVSFYNNEISEKSEIFDDQFSVERPDGSNFTLKIRSTKLEDSAMYFCASSGTGYNSPLHFGNGTRLTVT.

The chain has TRBV27 and TRBJ1-6; maybe TRBD1 (5 bases). The CDR3 has 13 amino acids. Trimming shortened V by 3 bases and J by 9 bases, and 9 bases separated the two germline ends. Germline V gene data show CDR1 as MNHEY and CDR2 as SMNVEV (reference sequence). CDR3 sequence: CASSFREGSPLHF. Here the CDR3 DNA reads TGTGCCAGCAGTTTCAGGGAGGGTTCACCCCTCCACTTT.

V usage is TRBV5-1 and J usage is TRBJ2-7, with TRBD2 matching 15 bases. Per the germline V gene, CDR1 is SGHRS and CDR2 is YFSETQ. The CDR3 contains 15 residues. The V segment lost 3 bases and the J segment 4 bases; nucleotides outside the gene matches: 2. The DNA for the CDR3 is TGCGCCAGCAGCTGGACTAGCGGGGGGGGTTACGAGCAGTACTTC. This encodes CASSWTSGGGYEQYF.

This rearrangement joins TRBV18 to TRBJ2-3; D gene ambiguous. Trimming took 3 bases from V and 11 from J, leaving 12 bases between them. The CDR3 has 12 amino acids. Germline V gives CDR1 KGHSH, CDR2 LQKENI. CDR3 sequence: CASSPSDVLQYF. In DNA, the CDR3 is TGTGCCAGCTCACCGTCGGACGTATTGCAGTATTTT.

This clone was counted a single time. V is TRBV6-1 and J is TRBJ2-3, with unresolved D. The CDR3 consists of 15 residues. V was trimmed by 3 bases and J by 1 base, leaving 11 bases between them. Germline V CDR1 and CDR2: MNHNS, SASEGT. Written as DNA, the CDR3 is TGTGCCAGCAGTGATCCCGGGTATGGCACAGATACGCAGTATTTT. As protein: CASSDPGYGTDTQYF.

The chain links TRBV4-2 to TRBJ2-7; D may be TRBD2 (6 bases). This CDR3 is 14 amino acids long. V was cut by 5 bases and J by 3 bases, with 14 bases left in between. In germline, CDR1 is LGHNA, CDR2 YNFKEQ. This chain's CDR3 is CASSAGPGYYEQYF. In DNA, the CDR3 is TGTGCCAGCAGCGCGGGACCAGGGTACTACGAGCAGTACTTC.

This clone qualifies as medium-sized. The chain carries TRBV2 and TRBJ1-5; D is uncertain. V lost 7 bases and J 1 base, leaving 14 bases between the germline ends. This CDR3 contains 15 residues. CDR1 and CDR2 (germline): SNHLY, FYNNEI. CDR3 sequence (DNA): TGTGCCAGCATCGCCAACAACCCCAGCAATCAGCCCCAGCATTTT. Translated: CASIANNPSNQPQHF.

The chain uses TRBV21-1 and TRBJ1-2. TRBV21-1 is reported as a pseudogene. This CDR3 has 10 residues. The CDR3 sequence is CASSISGYTF. CDR3 nucleotide sequence: TGTGCCAGCAGCATTAGCGGCTACACCTTC.

The V gene is TRBV4-1, the J gene TRBJ2-7; possible D gene TRBD1, 5 bases. Germline lookup yields CDR1 MGHRA and CDR2 YSYEKL. CDR3 size: 15 residues. Trimming removed 4 bases from V and 5 bases from J, with 18 bases in between. CDR3 sequence reads: CASSPLTGGRDEQYF. Here the CDR3 DNA reads TGCGCCAGCAGCCCCTTAACGGGCGGCAGGGACGAGCAGTACTTC.

The chain recombines TRBV10-2 with TRBJ1-5; D is unresolved. The germline gives CDR1 WSHSY, CDR2 SAAADI. Trimming took 0 bases from V and 0 from J, leaving 6 bases between them. The CDR3 loop spans 15 amino acids. The CDR3 here is CASSESDPSNQPQHF. For the CDR3, the DNA is TGCGCCAGCAGTGAGTCGGACCCTAGCAATCAGCCCCAGCATTTT.

V gene TRBV11-2 combines with J gene TRBJ1-6; 7 bases line up with TRBD1. The CDR3 spans 15 residues. Germline lookup yields CDR1 SGHAT and CDR2 FQNNGV. Trimming cost V 4 bases and J 9 bases; bases outside gene matches: 9. In DNA form, the CDR3 reads TGTGCCAGCAGCTGGCAGGGGGTCGGTACTTCACCCCTCCACTTT. Translation gives CASSWQGVGTSPLHF. Full variable domain (rest looked up from reference TRBV11-2 and TRBJ1-6): EAGVAQSPRYKIIEKRQSVAFWCNPISGHATLYWYQQILGQGPKLLIQFQNNGVVDDSQLPKDRFSAERLKGVDSTLKIQPAKLEDSAVYLCASSWQGVGTSPLHFGNGTRLTVT.

This clone was observed a single time. The chain links TRBV5-5 to TRBJ1-1; D unresolved. V was shortened by 6 bases and J by 0 bases, with 15 bases between the two germline ends. This CDR3 is 15 amino acids long. Germline V lookup: CDR1 SGHKS, CDR2 YYEKEE (reference sequence). CDR3 loop: CASTQAVGLNTEAFF. The CDR3 nucleotides are TGTGCCAGCACCCAGGCGGTAGGACTGAACACTGAAGCTTTCTTT.